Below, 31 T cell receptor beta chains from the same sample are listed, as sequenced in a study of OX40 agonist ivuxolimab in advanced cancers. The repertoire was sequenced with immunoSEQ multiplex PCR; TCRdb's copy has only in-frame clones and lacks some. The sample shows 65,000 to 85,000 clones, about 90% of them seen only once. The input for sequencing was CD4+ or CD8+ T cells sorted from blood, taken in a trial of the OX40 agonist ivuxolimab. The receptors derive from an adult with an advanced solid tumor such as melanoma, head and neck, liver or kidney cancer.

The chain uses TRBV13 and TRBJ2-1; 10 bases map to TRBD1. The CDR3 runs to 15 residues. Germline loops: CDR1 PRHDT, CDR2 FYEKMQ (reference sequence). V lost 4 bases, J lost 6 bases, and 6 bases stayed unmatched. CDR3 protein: CASSSRDRGGNEQFF. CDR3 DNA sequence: TGTGCCAGCAGCTCCCGGGACAGGGGCGGCAATGAGCAGTTCTTC. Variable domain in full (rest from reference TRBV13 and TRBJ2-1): AAGVIQSPRHLIKEKRETATLKCYPIPRHDTVYWYQQGPGQDPQFLISFYEKMQSDKGSIPDRFSAQQFSDYHSELNMSSLELGDSALYFCASSSRDRGGNEQFFGPGTRLTVL.

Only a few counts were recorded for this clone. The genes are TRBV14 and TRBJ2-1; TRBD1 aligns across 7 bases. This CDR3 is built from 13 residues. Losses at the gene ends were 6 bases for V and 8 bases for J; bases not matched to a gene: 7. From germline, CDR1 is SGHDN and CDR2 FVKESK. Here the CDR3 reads CASRGDRAYEQFF. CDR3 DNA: TGTGCCAGCAGGGGAGACAGGGCCTATGAGCAGTTCTTC.

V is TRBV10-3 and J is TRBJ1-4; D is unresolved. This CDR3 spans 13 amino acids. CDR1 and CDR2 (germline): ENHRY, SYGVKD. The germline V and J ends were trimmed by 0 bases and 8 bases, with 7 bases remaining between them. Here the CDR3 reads CAISESREEKLFF. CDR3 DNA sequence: TGTGCCATCAGTGAGTCGAGGGAAGAAAAACTGTTTTTT.

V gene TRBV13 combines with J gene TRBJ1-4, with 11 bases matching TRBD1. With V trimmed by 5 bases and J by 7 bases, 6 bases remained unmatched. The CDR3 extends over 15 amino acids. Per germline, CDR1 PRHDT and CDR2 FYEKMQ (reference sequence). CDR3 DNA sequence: TGTGCCAGCAGCGGACAGGGGGCGGGTGGTGAAAAACTGTTTTTT. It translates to CASSGQGAGGEKLFF.

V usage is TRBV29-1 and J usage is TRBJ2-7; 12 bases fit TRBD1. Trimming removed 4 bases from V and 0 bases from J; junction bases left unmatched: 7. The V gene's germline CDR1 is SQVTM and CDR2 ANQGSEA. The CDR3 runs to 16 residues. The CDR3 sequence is CSVGGQGAEFSYEQYF. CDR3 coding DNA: TGCAGCGTTGGGGGACAGGGGGCAGAATTCTCCTACGAGCAGTACTTC.

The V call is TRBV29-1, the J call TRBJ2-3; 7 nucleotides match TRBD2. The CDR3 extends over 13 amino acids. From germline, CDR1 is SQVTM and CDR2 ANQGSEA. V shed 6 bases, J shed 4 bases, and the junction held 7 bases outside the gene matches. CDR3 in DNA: TGCAGCGTAGCGGGGTTCGTAGCAGATACGCAGTATTTT. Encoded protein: CSVAGFVADTQYF.

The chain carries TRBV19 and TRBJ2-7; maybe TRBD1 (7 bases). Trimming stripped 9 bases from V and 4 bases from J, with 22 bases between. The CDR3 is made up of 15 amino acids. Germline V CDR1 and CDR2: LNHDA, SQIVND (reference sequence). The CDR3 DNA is TGTGCCAGCCAAGTAAGGAGGGGGCTATCTTACGAGCAGTACTTC. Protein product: CASQVRRGLSYEQYF.

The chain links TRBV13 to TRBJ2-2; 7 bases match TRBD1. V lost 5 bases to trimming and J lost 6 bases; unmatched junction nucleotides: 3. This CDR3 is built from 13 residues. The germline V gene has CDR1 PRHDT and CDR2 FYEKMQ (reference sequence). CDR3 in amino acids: CASSQGVPGELFF. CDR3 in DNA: TGTGCCAGCAGCCAGGGGGTGCCCGGGGAGCTGTTTTTT.

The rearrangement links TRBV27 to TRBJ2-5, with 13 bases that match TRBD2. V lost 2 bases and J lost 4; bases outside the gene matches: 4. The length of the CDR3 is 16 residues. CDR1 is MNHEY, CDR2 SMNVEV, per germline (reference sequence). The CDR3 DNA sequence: TGTGCCAGCAGTTTACTGACTAGCGGGGGGCCAGAGACCCAGTACTTC. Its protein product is CASSLLTSGGPETQYF.

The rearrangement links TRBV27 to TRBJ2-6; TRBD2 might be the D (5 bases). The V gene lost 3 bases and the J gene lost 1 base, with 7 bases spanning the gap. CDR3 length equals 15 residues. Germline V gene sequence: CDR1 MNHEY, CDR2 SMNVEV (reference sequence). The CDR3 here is CASSFGVSGANVLTF. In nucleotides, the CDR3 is TGTGCCAGCAGTTTCGGGGTGTCTGGGGCCAACGTCCTGACTTTC.

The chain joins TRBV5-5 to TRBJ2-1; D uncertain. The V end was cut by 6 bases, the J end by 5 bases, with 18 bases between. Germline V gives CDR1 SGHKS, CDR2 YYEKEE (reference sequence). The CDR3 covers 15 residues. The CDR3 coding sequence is TGTGCCAGCAAAACTGGTGCGGATTTCCACAATGAGCAGTTCTTC. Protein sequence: CASKTGADFHNEQFF.

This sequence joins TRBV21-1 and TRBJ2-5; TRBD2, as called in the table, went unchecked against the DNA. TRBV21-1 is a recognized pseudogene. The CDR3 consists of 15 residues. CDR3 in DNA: TGTGCCAGCAGCAAAGAAACCCCCGGGAAAGAGACCCAGTACTTC. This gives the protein CASSKETPGKETQYF.

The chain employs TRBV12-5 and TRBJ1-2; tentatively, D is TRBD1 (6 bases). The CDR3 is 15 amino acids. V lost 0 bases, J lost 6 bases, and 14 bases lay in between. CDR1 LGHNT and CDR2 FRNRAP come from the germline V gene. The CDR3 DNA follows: TGTGCTAGTGGTTTGGTAACGGGGGGCGAGGATGGCTACACCTTC. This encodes CASGLVTGGEDGYTF. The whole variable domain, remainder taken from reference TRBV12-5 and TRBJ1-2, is DARVTQTPRHKVTEMGQEVTMRCQPILGHNTVFWYRQTMMQGLELLAYFRNRAPLDDSGMPKDRFSAEMPDATLATLKIQPSEPRDSAVYFCASGLVTGGEDGYTFGSGTRLTVV.

CDR3 sequence: CASSELEGADTQYF. For the CDR3, the DNA is TGTGCCAGCAGTGAATTAGAGGGGGCAGATACGCAGTATTTT. The chain recombines TRBV6-1 with TRBJ2-3, with a tentative D call TRBD1 (6 bases). This CDR3 has 14 amino acids. Trimming left V 2 bases short and J 4 bases short, with 10 bases between. Per the germline V gene, CDR1 is MNHNS and CDR2 is SASEGT.

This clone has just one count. The chain's CDR3 is CASSATVYSNQPQHF. DNA for the CDR3: TGTGCCAGTAGTGCGACAGTGTATAGCAATCAGCCCCAGCATTTT. The rearrangement links TRBV19 to TRBJ1-5, with a weak D call TRBD1 (5 bases). Between the trimmed V and J ends, which lost 5 bases and 0 bases, there was a span of 11 bases. Germline values: CDR1 LNHDA, CDR2 SQIVND (reference sequence). The CDR3 has 15 amino acids. The whole variable domain, remainder taken from reference TRBV19 and TRBJ1-5, is DGGITQSPKYLFRKEGQNVTLSCEQNLNHDAMYWYRQDPGQGLRLIYYSQIVNDFQKGDIAEGYSVSREKKESFPLTVTSAQKNPTAFYLCASSATVYSNQPQHFGDGTRLSIL.

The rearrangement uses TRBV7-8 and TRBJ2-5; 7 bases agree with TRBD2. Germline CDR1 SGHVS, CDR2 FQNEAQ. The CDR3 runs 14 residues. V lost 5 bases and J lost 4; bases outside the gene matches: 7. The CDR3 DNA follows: TGTGCCAGCAGCGGCCGACTAGCTGGAGAGACCCAGTACTTC. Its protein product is CASSGRLAGETQYF.

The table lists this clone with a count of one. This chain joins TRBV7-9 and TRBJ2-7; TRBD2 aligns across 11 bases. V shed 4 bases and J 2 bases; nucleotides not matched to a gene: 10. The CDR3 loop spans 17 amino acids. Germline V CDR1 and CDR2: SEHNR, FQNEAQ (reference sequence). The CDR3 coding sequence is TGTGCCAGCAGCTCGCAACCGGGACTAGCGGAGGCCTACGAGCAGTACTTC. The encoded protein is CASSSQPGLAEAYEQYF.

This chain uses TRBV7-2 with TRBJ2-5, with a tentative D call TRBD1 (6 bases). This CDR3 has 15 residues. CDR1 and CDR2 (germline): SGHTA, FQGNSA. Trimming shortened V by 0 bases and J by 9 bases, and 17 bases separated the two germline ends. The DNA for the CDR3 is TGTGCCAGCAGCTTAGCGTTATTAGGACAGCACCCCCAGTACTTC. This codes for CASSLALLGQHPQYF.

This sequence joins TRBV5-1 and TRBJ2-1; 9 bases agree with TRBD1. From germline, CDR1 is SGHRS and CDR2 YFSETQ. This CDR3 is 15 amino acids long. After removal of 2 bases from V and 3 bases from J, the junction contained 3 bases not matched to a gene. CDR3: CASSFRTGVYNEQFF. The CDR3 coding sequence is TGCGCCAGCAGCTTTCGGACAGGGGTCTACAATGAGCAGTTCTTC.

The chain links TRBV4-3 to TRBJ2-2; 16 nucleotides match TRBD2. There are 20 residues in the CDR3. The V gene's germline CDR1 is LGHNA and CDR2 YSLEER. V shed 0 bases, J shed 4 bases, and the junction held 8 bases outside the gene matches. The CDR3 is CASSQDPLGTSGGATGELFF. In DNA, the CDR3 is TGCGCCAGCAGCCAAGACCCCCTCGGGACTAGCGGGGGGGCCACCGGGGAGCTGTTTTTT.

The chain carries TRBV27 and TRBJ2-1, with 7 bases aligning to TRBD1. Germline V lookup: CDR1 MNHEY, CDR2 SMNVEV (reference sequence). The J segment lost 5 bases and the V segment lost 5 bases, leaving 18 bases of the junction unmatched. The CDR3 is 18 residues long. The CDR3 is CASSILKSRGPADNEQFF. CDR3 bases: TGTGCCAGCAGTATCCTGAAGAGTAGGGGGCCGGCGGACAATGAGCAGTTCTTC.

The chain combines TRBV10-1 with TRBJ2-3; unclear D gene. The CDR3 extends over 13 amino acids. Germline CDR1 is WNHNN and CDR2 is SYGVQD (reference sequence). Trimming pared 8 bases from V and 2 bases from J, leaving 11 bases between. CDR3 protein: CASCHPPTDTQYF. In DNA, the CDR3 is TGCGCCAGCTGCCACCCTCCCACAGATACGCAGTATTTT.

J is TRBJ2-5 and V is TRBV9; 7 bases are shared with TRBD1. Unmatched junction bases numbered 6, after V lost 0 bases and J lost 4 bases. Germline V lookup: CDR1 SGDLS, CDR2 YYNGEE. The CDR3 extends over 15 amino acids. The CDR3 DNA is TGTGCCAGCAGCGTAGAACAGGGGCTGGGAGAGACCCAGTACTTC. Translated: CASSVEQGLGETQYF.

CDR3 in DNA: TGTGCCAGCAGTTTAGGGGCGACCCAGTACTTC. Protein: CASSLGATQYF. The chain uses TRBV27 and TRBJ2-5, with D possibly TRBD1 on 5 matching bases. This CDR3 has 11 amino acids. Germline V gene sequence: CDR1 MNHEY, CDR2 SMNVEV (reference sequence). The V gene lost 2 bases and the J gene lost 7 bases, with 5 bases spanning the gap.

Here the CDR3 DNA reads TGTGCCAGCAGCGCATCCGGGACAGCCCACTATGGCTACACCTTC. It yields the protein CASSASGTAHYGYTF. The chain uses TRBV9 and TRBJ1-2; 7 positions match TRBD1. The CDR3 has 15 amino acids. The J segment lost 3 bases and the V segment lost 3 bases, leaving 8 bases of the junction unmatched. Per the germline V gene, CDR1 is SGDLS and CDR2 is YYNGEE.

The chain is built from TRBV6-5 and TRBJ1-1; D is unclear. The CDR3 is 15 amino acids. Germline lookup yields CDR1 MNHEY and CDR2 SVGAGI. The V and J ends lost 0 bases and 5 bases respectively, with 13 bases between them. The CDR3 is CASSYSRTVGTEAFF. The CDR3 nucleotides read TGTGCCAGCAGTTACTCGAGGACGGTCGGAACTGAAGCTTTCTTT.

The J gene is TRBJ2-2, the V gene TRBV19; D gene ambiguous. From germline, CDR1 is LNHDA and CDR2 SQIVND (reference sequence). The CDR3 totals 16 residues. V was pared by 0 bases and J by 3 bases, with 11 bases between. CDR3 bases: TGTGCCAGTAGTATAGATCTGGTACCCTACACCGGGGAGCTGTTTTTT. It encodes CASSIDLVPYTGELFF.

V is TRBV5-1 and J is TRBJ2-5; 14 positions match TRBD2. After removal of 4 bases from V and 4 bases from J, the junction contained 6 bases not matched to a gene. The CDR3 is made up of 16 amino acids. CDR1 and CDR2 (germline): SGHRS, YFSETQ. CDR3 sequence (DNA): TGCGCCAGCAGCACGGGACTAGCGGGGGTAGGAGAGACCCAGTACTTC. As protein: CASSTGLAGVGETQYF.

The CDR3 is CASSESPGDYEQYF. Written as DNA, the CDR3 is TGTGCCAGCAGTGAATCACCGGGGGACTACGAGCAGTACTTC. This chain connects TRBV6-1 to TRBJ2-7, with D tentatively TRBD2 (6 bases). Deletions cut 2 bases from V and 3 bases from J, with 11 bases between. Germline values: CDR1 MNHNS, CDR2 SASEGT. The CDR3 length is 14 residues.

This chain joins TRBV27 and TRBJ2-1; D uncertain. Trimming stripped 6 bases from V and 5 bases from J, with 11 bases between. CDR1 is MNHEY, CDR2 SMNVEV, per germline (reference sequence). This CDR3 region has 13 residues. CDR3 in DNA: TGTGCCAGCAGCCTCATGCGCCACAATGAGCAGTTCTTC. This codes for CASSLMRHNEQFF.

The CDR3 DNA is TGTGCCAGCAGCTTTCGGCGGCGCCGCCAGCCCCAGCATTTT. The encoded protein is CASSFRRRRQPQHF. The rearrangement links TRBV11-2 to TRBJ1-5; D is ambiguous. Germline loops: CDR1 SGHAT, CDR2 FQNNGV. The CDR3 contains 14 residues. Trimming stripped 3 bases from V and 7 bases from J, with 13 bases between.